These 5 T cell receptor beta chains were sequenced from one sample in a study of blood T cell repertoires in COVID-19. Here immunoSEQ multiplex PCR was the method, and the copy in TCRdb shows in-frame clones only, minus some. The sample records some 360,000 clones, about 90% being singletons. Sequencing was carried out using peripheral blood. Every receptor here comes from a woman aged 55-69 years with COVID-19, enrolled during active disease.

The chain combines TRBV6-1 with TRBJ2-1; tentative D call: TRBD2 (6 bases). V lost 0 bases and J lost 10, with 7 bases in between. Germline CDR1 and CDR2: MNHNS and SASEGT. The CDR3 is 12 residues long. The chain's CDR3 is CASSEAGGEQFF. The CDR3 coding sequence is TGTGCCAGCAGTGAAGCGGGGGGAGAGCAGTTCTTC.

This clone was seen only once. The chain is built from TRBV3-1 (or the pseudogene TRBV3-2) and TRBJ1-1; TRBD1 aligns across 9 bases. Germline-derived CDR1 and CDR2 are LGHDT and YNNKEL (reference sequence). The CDR3 runs 15 residues. V lost 3 bases and J lost 0; bases outside the gene matches: 2. The CDR3 loop is CASSQRTGVNTEAFF. The CDR3 region has the DNA TGTGCCAGCAGCCAGAGGACAGGGGTGAACACTGAAGCTTTCTTT.

This chain links TRBV3-1 (or the pseudogene TRBV3-2) with TRBJ2-7; TRBD1 is a possible D gene (6 bases). From germline, CDR1 is LGHDT and CDR2 YNNKEL (reference sequence). Trimming removed 1 base from V and 3 bases from J, with 13 bases in between. The CDR3 consists of 15 residues. The CDR3 region has the DNA TGTGCCAGCAGCCAAGGTACAGGGACATACTACGAGCAGTACTTC. The encoded protein is CASSQGTGTYYEQYF.

The genes are TRBV6-5 and TRBJ1-1, with D unclear. The germline V gene encodes CDR1 MNHEY and CDR2 SVGAGI. The CDR3 is 14 residues long. V dropped 4 bases and J dropped 0 bases, with 9 bases sitting between them. The CDR3 here is CASSLTYMNTEAFF. CDR3 nucleotide sequence: TGTGCCAGCAGTTTAACATATATGAACACTGAAGCTTTCTTT.

The chain is built from TRBV7-6 and TRBJ2-5, with 8 bases identical to TRBD2. CDR1 and CDR2 (germline): SGHVS, FNYEAQ. V trimming: 0 bases; J trimming: 2 bases; junction bases outside the gene matches: 5. This CDR3 is 16 amino acids long. CDR3 in DNA: TGTGCCAGCAGCTTAGCGCCCGCGGGGGGTCAAGAGACCCAGTACTTC. It translates to CASSLAPAGGQETQYF.